One and the same sample provided the 8 T cell receptor beta chains below, sequenced in a study of blood T cell repertoires in COVID-19. Generated by immunoSEQ multiplex PCR, the TCRdb table keeps only in-frame clones and is missing some. The sample consists of around 480,000 clones, roughly 87% of them appearing once. Sequencing used PBMCs or T cells enriched from blood (not recorded which). All receptors derive from a woman younger than 30 who had recovered from COVID-19.

The chain has TRBV5-1 and TRBJ1-3; 9 nucleotides align to TRBD1. The junction had 8 bases not matched to a gene; V was cut back by 3 bases and J by 4 bases. The CDR3 length is 16 residues. Germline loops: CDR1 SGHRS, CDR2 YFSETQ. The CDR3 nucleotides are TGCGCCAGCAGCTCAAAACAGGGGGCGCGAGGAAACACCATATATTTT. Protein: CASSSKQGARGNTIYF. Variable domain in full (rest from reference TRBV5-1 and TRBJ1-3): KAGVTQTPRYLIKTRGQQVTLSCSPISGHRSVSWYQQTPGQGLQFLFEYFSETQRNKGNFPGRFSGRQFSNSRSEMNVSTLELGDSALYLCASSSKQGARGNTIYFGEGSWLTVV.

This sequence joins TRBV7-3 and TRBJ1-5; tentative D call: TRBD1 (6 bases). The CDR3 consists of 14 residues. V lost 1 base to trimming and J lost 5 bases, with 9 bases between them. From germline, CDR1 is SGHTA and CDR2 FQGTGA. In DNA form, the CDR3 reads TGTGCCAGCAGCTTAAAGACAGGCGATCAGCCCCAGCATTTT. Its translation is CASSLKTGDQPQHF.

This clone was detected only once. The chain combines TRBV4-2 with TRBJ1-2; tentative D call: TRBD1 (6 bases). The length of the CDR3 is 15 residues. Germline V gene lookup returns CDR1 LGHNA and CDR2 YNFKEQ. Trimming took off 0 bases at V and 5 bases at J, with 13 bases between the two ends. Written as DNA, the CDR3 is TGTGCCAGCAGCCAAGATCTGAGACAGGCTTATGGCTACACCTTC. Translated: CASSQDLRQAYGYTF.

The chain uses TRBV5-1 and TRBJ1-1, with TRBD1 as a possible D gene (5 bases). Trimming shortened V by 0 bases and J by 3 bases, and 9 bases separated the two germline ends. Germline values: CDR1 SGHRS, CDR2 YFSETQ. This CDR3 has 14 residues. The CDR3 here is CASSLEGIYTEAFF. CDR3 nucleotides: TGCGCCAGCAGCTTGGAGGGGATTTACACTGAAGCTTTCTTT.

DNA of the CDR3: TGTGCCAGTGATTGGGACAGGGTAGGCGAAAAACTGTTTTTT. Protein product: CASDWDRVGEKLFF. The V call is TRBV2, the J call TRBJ1-4; 9 nucleotides align to TRBD1. This CDR3 comprises 14 residues. Germline values: CDR1 SNHLY, CDR2 FYNNEI. V lost 9 bases to trimming and J lost 8 bases; unmatched junction nucleotides: 10.

The chain uses TRBV29-1 and TRBJ2-3, with D uncertain. V lost 3 bases and J 1 base, leaving 5 bases between the germline ends. From germline, CDR1 is SQVTM and CDR2 ANQGSEA. The CDR3 is 12 residues long. The CDR3 sequence: CSVDPGTDTQYF. The CDR3 DNA reads TGCAGCGTTGACCCAGGCACAGATACGCAGTATTTT.

The chain couples TRBV18 to TRBJ1-1; TRBD1 agrees at 7 bases. Germline CDR1 and CDR2: KGHSH and LQKENI. The V and J ends lost 10 bases and 0 bases, in that order; junction bases with no gene match: 5. This CDR3 spans 13 amino acids. Here the CDR3 reads CATGTALNTEAFF. DNA for the CDR3: TGTGCCACCGGGACAGCACTGAACACTGAAGCTTTCTTT.

V usage is TRBV6-6 and J usage is TRBJ2-7; D possibly corresponds to TRBD1 (6 bases). CDR3 size: 14 residues. The V gene's germline CDR1 is MNHNY and CDR2 SVGAGI (reference sequence). V lost 2 bases and J lost 3, with 11 bases in between. The CDR3 here is CASSYVTGNYEQYF. The CDR3 DNA reads as TGTGCCAGCAGTTACGTAACAGGGAACTACGAGCAGTACTTC.